The 27 T cell receptor beta chains reported below all come from one sample, sequenced in a study of post-analysis software for immune sequencing data. Their specific antigens are unknown. Unique molecular identifiers featured in each of the TCR beta cDNA libraries. Each CDR3 protein gets one entry after TCRdb re-called the PCR reads with MiXCR. This table holds more than 450,000 distinct CDR3 sequences, 34% found once. Whole-study findings and limits: Patients showed TRBV5-6, TRBV5-1 and TRBV20-1 among roughly five TRBV segments more frequent than in controls.

Material for sequencing was blood. These receptors all come from a girl aged 2-17 years with multiple sclerosis.

The chain joins TRBV27 to TRBJ2-7, with 7 bases matching TRBD2. V trimming: 1 base; J trimming: 3 bases; junction bases outside the gene matches: 15. The CDR3 has 18 residues. Germline V gives CDR1 MNHEY, CDR2 SMNVEV (reference sequence). The CDR3 region is CASSLYGPSTTGGYEQYF. For the CDR3, the DNA is TGTGCCAGCAGTTTATATGGCCCCTCCACGACGGGGGGCTACGAGCAGTACTTC.

This clonotype was counted between two and nine times. This rearrangement joins TRBV7-9 to TRBJ1-2; D is perhaps TRBD1 (5 bases). CDR1 is SEHNR, CDR2 FQNEAQ, per germline (reference sequence). The CDR3 has 17 amino acids. The V end lost 1 base, the J end lost 6 bases, and 21 bases lay between the germline ends. The CDR3 protein is CASSLGVVRSRANGYTF. CDR3 DNA sequence: TGTGCCAGCAGCTTAGGGGTCGTTCGGAGCAGGGCGAATGGCTACACCTTC.

This clonotype has at least ten counts. The V and J genes are TRBV9 and TRBJ2-4; perhaps TRBD1 as D (6 bases). V lost 2 bases, J lost 0 bases, and 15 bases lay in between. From germline, CDR1 is SGDLS and CDR2 YYNGEE. The length of the CDR3 is 17 residues. The CDR3 loop reads CASSVSLGGAAKNIQYF. CDR3 coding DNA: TGTGCCAGCAGCGTTTCCCTTGGGGGCGCAGCCAAAAACATTCAGTACTTC.

This clonotype was counted a few times. The gene calls are TRBV11-3 and TRBJ2-1; a weak D match, TRBD2 (5 bases). This CDR3 has 16 amino acids. Between the trimmed V and J ends, which lost 1 base and 6 bases, there was a span of 16 bases. The germline CDR1 and CDR2 sequences are SGHNT and YENEEA. CDR3: CASSLGVSATGNEQFF. The CDR3 coding sequence is TGTGCCAGCAGCTTAGGGGTTAGCGCTACCGGCAATGAGCAGTTCTTC.

This clonotype turned up a few times. The V call is TRBV24-1, the J call TRBJ2-1; 10 bases align to TRBD2. There are 17 residues in the CDR3. CDR1 and CDR2 from the germline V gene are KGHDR and SFDVKD. Germline trimming cut 7 bases from V and 2 bases from J; bases unmatched to any gene: 10. The CDR3: CATSDAESGGAYNEQFF. CDR3 bases: TGTGCCACCAGCGACGCTGAGAGCGGGGGGGCCTACAATGAGCAGTTCTTC.

The rearrangement uses TRBV5-1 and TRBJ2-3, with TRBD2 matching 11 bases. The CDR3 has 18 amino acids. CDR1 is SGHRS, CDR2 YFSETQ, per germline. Trimming removed 1 base from V and 1 base from J; junction bases left unmatched: 8. The DNA for the CDR3 is TGCGCCAGCAGCTTGTGGCCTAGCGGGGGGCCTCGCACAGATACGCAGTATTTT. Translated, it gives CASSLWPSGGPRTDTQYF.

This clonotype was seen just once. This sequence joins TRBV13 and TRBJ1-1; 7 positions match TRBD1. Germline lookup yields CDR1 PRHDT and CDR2 FYEKMQ (reference sequence). The CDR3 spans 18 residues. V shed 4 bases, J shed 10 bases, and the junction held 24 bases outside the gene matches. This CDR3 reads CASSSSYSGQPSHRAAFF. DNA of the CDR3: TGTGCCAGCAGCTCTTCATATTCGGGACAGCCTTCTCACAGGGCAGCTTTCTTT. Filled out from reference TRBV13 and TRBJ1-1, the complete variable domain reads AAGVIQSPRHLIKEKRETATLKCYPIPRHDTVYWYQQGPGQDPQFLISFYEKMQSDKGSIPDRFSAQQFSDYHSELNMSSLELGDSALYFCASSSSYSGQPSHRAAFFGQGTRLTVV.

The gene calls are TRBV6-1 and TRBJ1-1; D possibly corresponds to TRBD1 (5 bases). The CDR3 runs 14 residues. In germline, CDR1 is MNHNS, CDR2 SASEGT. Deletions cut 3 bases from V and 1 base from J, with 9 bases between. In DNA form, the CDR3 reads TGTGCCAGCAGTGAGACAGAGAGGAACACTGAAGCTTTCTTT. It yields the protein CASSETERNTEAFF.

The V gene is TRBV25-1, the J gene TRBJ1-1; D might be TRBD1 (5 bases). The CDR3 sequence is 12 residues long. V was cut by 6 bases and J by 6 bases, with 11 bases left in between. Germline values: CDR1 MGHDK, CDR2 SYGVNS. For the CDR3, the DNA is TGTGCCAGCAGGGCGTGGGACGCTGAAGCTTTCTTT. Its translation is CASRAWDAEAFF.

This clonotype appeared once. The gene calls are TRBV7-2 and TRBJ1-1; perhaps TRBD1 as D (6 bases). Germline CDR1 is SGHTA and CDR2 is FQGNSA. The CDR3 is 17 amino acids. V was trimmed by 1 base and J by 3 bases, leaving 18 bases between them. CDR3 region: CASSLGYIDRRDTEAFF. DNA of the CDR3: TGTGCCAGCAGCTTAGGCTATATAGACAGGAGAGACACTGAAGCTTTCTTT.

This clonotype occurred a few times. The chain is built from TRBV7-3 and TRBJ2-1, with a weak D call TRBD2 (6 bases). Trimming left V 1 base short and J 4 bases short, with 14 bases between. Germline V gene lookup returns CDR1 SGHTA and CDR2 FQGTGA. The CDR3 consists of 16 residues. CDR3 in amino acids: CASSLKRGVLYNEQFF. The CDR3 nucleotides are TGTGCCAGCAGCTTAAAGCGCGGGGTGTTGTACAATGAGCAGTTCTTC.

This sequence joins TRBV15 and TRBJ2-7; 8 nucleotides align to TRBD2. Germline V gives CDR1 LNHNV, CDR2 YYDKDF (reference sequence). The CDR3 has 16 amino acids. Trimming took 1 base from V and 2 from J; bases not matched to a gene: 7. The CDR3 protein is CATSRVLSGGAYEQYF. DNA for the CDR3: TGTGCCACCAGCAGAGTTCTCAGCGGGGGAGCCTACGAGCAGTACTTC.

V and J are TRBV12-3 or TRBV12-4 and TRBJ2-1, with 8 bases matching TRBD2. CDR3 length: 15 residues. The J segment lost 0 bases and the V segment lost 7 bases, leaving 5 bases of the junction unmatched. For the CDR3, the DNA is TGTGCCAGCACCCTCGGACTAGCCTCCTACAATGAGCAGTTCTTC. It codes for CASTLGLASYNEQFF.

There are many counts of this clonotype. This chain joins TRBV7-2 and TRBJ2-1, with 12 bases aligning to TRBD2. The V and J ends lost 7 bases and 10 bases, in that order; junction bases with no gene match: 14. The CDR3 spans 16 residues. The germline gives CDR1 SGHTA, CDR2 FQGNSA. CDR3 sequence reads: CASTLDTWTSGDEQFF. CDR3 in DNA: TGTGCCAGCACCCTGGACACTTGGACTAGCGGGGACGAGCAGTTCTTC.

This clonotype occurred a few times. This chain uses TRBV12-3 or TRBV12-4 with TRBJ2-1; 8 bases are shared with TRBD1. This CDR3 is 15 amino acids long. Trimming at V came to 3 bases and at J to 7 bases, leaving 8 bases not matched to a gene. CDR3 in amino acids: CASSFGQGPGNEQFF. DNA of the CDR3: TGTGCCAGCAGTTTTGGACAGGGACCGGGGAATGAGCAGTTCTTC.

This rearrangement joins TRBV28 to TRBJ1-2; D gene ambiguous. The CDR3 loop spans 14 amino acids. CDR1 is MDHEN, CDR2 SYDVKM, per germline. V lost 2 bases and J 4 bases, leaving 11 bases between the germline ends. The CDR3, as DNA: TGTGCCAGCAGTTTAGTTCAGGTTGCCTATGGCTACACCTTC. Amino acids: CASSLVQVAYGYTF.

For this clonotype: Mismatch with germline at one junction end may stem from a read error. This chain connects TRBV6-1 to TRBJ2-5; 12 bases agree with TRBD1. Per the germline V gene, CDR1 is MNHNS and CDR2 is SASEGT. The CDR3 runs 14 residues. DNA of the CDR3: TGTACCAGCAGGGGACAGGGGGCAAGGAGGACCCAGTACTTC. This codes for CTSRGQGARRTQYF.

This clonotype was seen more than once but under ten times. The chain carries TRBV11-2 and TRBJ1-3; D gene unclear. The CDR3 is 16 amino acids. Germline V gives CDR1 SGHAT, CDR2 FQNNGV. With 5 bases removed from V and 4 bases from J, the gap between germline ends came to 18 bases. The CDR3 DNA reads as TGTGCCAGCAGCCCGTCCCCGGGGTTGCGCGGAAACACCATATATTTT. This sequence encodes CASSPSPGLRGNTIYF.

The V gene is TRBV20-1, the J gene TRBJ1-5; 8 bases are shared with TRBD1. CDR3 length: 17 amino acids. After removal of 0 bases from V and 0 bases from J, the junction contained 7 bases not matched to a gene. The germline gives CDR1 DFQATT, CDR2 SNEGSKA (reference sequence). In nucleotides, the CDR3 is TGCAGTGCTAGAGACGGGCAGGGGGCATATAGCAATCAGCCCCAGCATTTT. This sequence encodes CSARDGQGAYSNQPQHF.

This clonotype was found a few times. This chain joins TRBV20-1 and TRBJ2-1, with TRBD2 matching over 9 bases. Germline loops: CDR1 DFQATT, CDR2 SNEGSKA (reference sequence). V was pared by 2 bases and J by 4 bases, with 6 bases of the junction left unmatched. This CDR3 has 15 residues. DNA of the CDR3: TGCAGTGCTAGAATGGCGGGGGGGCAATACAATGAGCAGTTCTTC. It yields the protein CSARMAGGQYNEQFF.

In DNA, the CDR3 is TGTGCCAGCCTTTATTCTGGGACCCTTTCGTCACCCCTCCACTTT. It yields the protein CASLYSGTLSSPLHF. The chain recombines TRBV2 with TRBJ1-6, with TRBD1 as a possible D gene (5 bases). The CDR3 is 15 residues long. Deletions cut 8 bases from V and 10 bases from J, with 21 bases between. Germline values: CDR1 SNHLY, CDR2 FYNNEI.

This chain links TRBV12-3 or TRBV12-4 with TRBJ1-2, with 7 bases aligning to TRBD1. CDR3 length: 16 amino acids. After removal of 3 bases from V and 4 bases from J, the junction contained 11 bases not matched to a gene. The CDR3 here is CASSFIRQGGVYGYTF. Here the CDR3 DNA reads TGTGCCAGCAGTTTTATCCGGCAGGGGGGTGTCTATGGCTACACCTTC.

V is TRBV28 and J is TRBJ2-3, with D hard to call. This CDR3 has 14 amino acids. Per germline, CDR1 MDHEN and CDR2 SYDVKM. Trimming removed 3 bases from V and 2 bases from J, with 9 bases in between. The CDR3 DNA sequence: TGTGCCAGCAGTTTCGGGCAGGTCACAGATACGCAGTATTTT. Its protein product is CASSFGQVTDTQYF.

This clonotype was observed a handful of times. The chain joins TRBV9 to TRBJ1-1; D is possibly TRBD1 (6 bases). There are 15 residues in the CDR3. The germline CDR1 and CDR2 sequences are SGDLS and YYNGEE. The V end was cut by 6 bases, the J end by 3 bases, with 18 bases between. The DNA for the CDR3 is TGTGCCAGCACCCTGGGGGGGGCAGATCACACTGAAGCTTTCTTT. Translated: CASTLGGADHTEAFF.

The chain uses TRBV5-5 and TRBJ1-6; a weak D match, TRBD1 (5 bases). V was trimmed by 1 base and J by 6 bases, leaving 17 bases between them. CDR1 and CDR2 from the germline V gene are SGHKS and YYEKEE (reference sequence). The CDR3 totals 17 residues. The CDR3 loop reads CASSLRGGPSPNSPLHF. The CDR3 DNA follows: TGTGCCAGCAGCTTGAGGGGCGGCCCGTCGCCTAATTCACCCCTCCACTTT.

CDR3 sequence: CASSRGGWRQGLPGVQYF. CDR3 DNA sequence: TGTGCCAGCAGTCGGGGAGGATGGAGACAGGGGTTGCCGGGGGTCCAGTACTTC. The chain is built from TRBV11-2 and TRBJ2-7, with 8 bases that match TRBD1. Looked up from germline, CDR1 is SGHAT and CDR2 is FQNNGV. J gave up 10 bases and V 6 bases, and 26 bases lay outside the gene matches. The length of the CDR3 is 18 residues.

This chain connects TRBV7-6 to TRBJ2-3; 10 nucleotides match TRBD2. There are 16 residues in the CDR3. Germline assignment: CDR1 SGHVS and CDR2 FNYEAQ. V trimming: 4 bases; J trimming: 1 base; junction bases outside the gene matches: 5. CDR3 sequence (DNA): TGTGCCAGCAGCTCGATCGGACTAGCGGGCACAGATACGCAGTATTTT. Amino acids: CASSSIGLAGTDTQYF.